This T cell receptor beta chain was sequenced in a study of T cell responses to AZD1222 COVID-19 vaccine. The CDR3 extends over 15 amino acids. CDR1 is MDHEN, CDR2 SYDVKM, per germline. Germline trimming cut 3 bases from V and 2 bases from J; bases unmatched to any gene: 2. The table came from immunoSEQ multiplex PCR; TCRdb's copy has only in-frame clones and leaves some out. The sample holds some 120,000 clones, about 90% seen once. This sequence joins TRBV28 and TRBJ2-7; TRBD2 matches at 12 bases. Sequenced material: peripheral blood, taken on day 0 of MenACWY control vaccination. The clonotype was recovered from an adult in good health. The CDR3 bases are TGTGCCAGCAGTTTTGGACTAGCGGGACCCTACGAGCAGTACTTC. Translated: CASSFGLAGPYEQYF. Filled out from reference TRBV28 and TRBJ2-7, the complete variable domain reads DVKVTQSSRYLVKRTGEKVFLECVQDMDHENMFWYRQDPGLGLRLIYFSYDVKMKEKGDIPEGYSVSREKKERFSLILESASTNQTSMYLCASSFGLAGPYEQYFGPGTRLTVT.